A selection of T cell receptor beta chains follows, all from one sample in a study of monozygotic twins with inflammatory bowel disease. TCRdb reanalyzed the 5' RACE reads, giving one entry per CDR3 protein sequence and no DNA. Its clone listing holds about 160,000 distinct CDR3 sequences. The sequencing input was blood. Source of these receptors: a human donor with ulcerative colitis or Crohn's disease, or a healthy co-twin of an affected twin (not recorded which). CDR3s include the opening cysteine and the closing phenylalanine or tryptophan. The order of the fields is CDR3 protein, CDR3 length, V gene, J gene.

CASSSPPAGYNEQFF	15	TRBV6-5	TRBJ2-1
CASSPDRDSGELFF	14	TRBV18	TRBJ2-2
CASSPSGARGYTF	13	TRBV5-1	TRBJ1-2
CASSARDRGSNQPQHF	16	TRBV7-2	TRBJ1-5
CASSLEADQPQHF	13	TRBV5-1	TRBJ1-5
CASSFSRNQPQHF	13	TRBV27	TRBJ1-5
CASSSFRELFF	11	TRBV3-1	TRBJ2-2
CASSPAAAVQWEQFF	15	TRBV18	TRBJ2-1
CASSWGQGNEQFF	13	TRBV7-2	TRBJ2-1
CASGPFGNTEAFF	13	TRBV12-3/TRBV12-4	TRBJ1-1
CASSSTSGRIAYEQYF	16	TRBV5-1	TRBJ2-7
CASNPGQDTNEQFF	14	TRBV5-4	TRBJ2-1
CATSREGRSYEQYF	14	TRBV15	TRBJ2-7
CASNSSPWTSGSMWLMNEQFF	21	TRBV25-1	TRBJ2-1
CASSILVSYEQYF	13	TRBV19	TRBJ2-7
CASSLVFQDGGEPYEQYF	18	TRBV11-1	TRBJ2-7
CASSTTGGPAEAFF	14	TRBV5-1	TRBJ1-1
CASGEVQGSGLFF	13	TRBV27	TRBJ1-4
CASSFFVGGTSKRTGELFF	19	TRBV28	TRBJ2-2
CASIGLDGSNTGELFF	16	TRBV6-1	TRBJ2-2
CASMNEGGEVDTQYF	15	TRBV5-1	TRBJ2-3
CASTAYNEQFF	11	TRBV28	TRBJ2-1
CASRKAGLAEAFF	13	TRBV6-5	TRBJ1-1
CASRSQGAYVGANVLTF	17	TRBV28	TRBJ2-6
CASSARDPNQPQHF	14	TRBV2	TRBJ1-5
CASRRGHSDNEQFF	14	TRBV9	TRBJ2-1
CASSQDMKIQETQYF	15	TRBV4-3	TRBJ2-5
CASSLAGENTQYF	13	TRBV18	TRBJ2-3
CASSPTGEGGGTDTQYF	17	TRBV12-3/TRBV12-4	TRBJ2-3
CASNKQGAGQPQHF	14	TRBV19	TRBJ1-5
CAWKAGLIDTQYF	13	TRBV30	TRBJ2-3
CASSPVAEGTDTQYF	15	TRBV5-4	TRBJ2-3
CASSQLPVGDTQYF	14	TRBV4-2	TRBJ2-3
CASSSRRTSGPLPPYEQYF	19	TRBV5-1	TRBJ2-7
CASSPGQIFNQPQHF	15	TRBV6-2/TRBV6-3	TRBJ1-5